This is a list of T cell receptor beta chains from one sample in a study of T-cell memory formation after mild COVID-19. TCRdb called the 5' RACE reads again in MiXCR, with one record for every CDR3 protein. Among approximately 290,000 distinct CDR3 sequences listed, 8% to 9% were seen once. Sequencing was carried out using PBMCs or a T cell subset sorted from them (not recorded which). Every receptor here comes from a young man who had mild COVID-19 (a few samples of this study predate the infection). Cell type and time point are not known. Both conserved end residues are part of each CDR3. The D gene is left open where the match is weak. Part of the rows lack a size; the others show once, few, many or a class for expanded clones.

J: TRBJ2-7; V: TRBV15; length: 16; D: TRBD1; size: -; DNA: TGTGCCACCAGTAGGGACTCCGGGACAGGGTCCTACGAGCAGTACTTC; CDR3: CATSRDSGTGSYEQYF
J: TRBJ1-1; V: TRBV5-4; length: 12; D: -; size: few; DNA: TGTGCCAGCAGTAAAAGTAGCACTGAAGCTTTCTTT; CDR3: CASSKSSTEAFF
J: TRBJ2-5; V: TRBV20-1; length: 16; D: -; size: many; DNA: TGCAGTGCTAGAGATTCTGCTTCGCGCGATTGGGAGACCCAGTACTTC; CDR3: CSARDSASRDWETQYF
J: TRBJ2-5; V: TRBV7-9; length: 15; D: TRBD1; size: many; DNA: TGTGCCAGCAGCCCCATCTGGGACAGGGCAGAGACCCAGTACTTC; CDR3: CASSPIWDRAETQYF
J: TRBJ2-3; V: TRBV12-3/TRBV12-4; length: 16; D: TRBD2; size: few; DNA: TGTGCCAGCAGCGAACTGACTAGCGGGGGACCTTATACGCAGTATTTT; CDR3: CASSELTSGGPYTQYF
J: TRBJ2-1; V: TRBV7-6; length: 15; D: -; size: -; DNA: TGTGCCAGCAGCCCCTCCCCAACGCTAGAGCATGAGCAGTTCTTC; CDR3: CASSPSPTLEHEQFF
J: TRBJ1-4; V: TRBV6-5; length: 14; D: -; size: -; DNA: TGTGCCTCCCAGGGGCGGCAGGGAAATGAAAAACTGTTTTTT; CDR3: CASQGRQGNEKLFF
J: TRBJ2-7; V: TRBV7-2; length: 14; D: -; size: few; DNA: TGTGCCAGCAGACGTCACGTGGAGACATACGAGCAGTACTTC; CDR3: CASRRHVETYEQYF
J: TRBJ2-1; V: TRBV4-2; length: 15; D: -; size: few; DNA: TGTGCCAGCAGCCAAGCCGTTAGCTCCTACAATGAGCAGTTCTTC; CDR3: CASSQAVSSYNEQFF
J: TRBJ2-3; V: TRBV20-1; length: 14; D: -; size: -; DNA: TGCAGTGGAAGGGAGGGGGTAAACACAGATACGCAGTATTTT; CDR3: CSGREGVNTDTQYF
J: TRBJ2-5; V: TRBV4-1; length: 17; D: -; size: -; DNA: TGCGCCAGCAGCCAAGATGGGCCCGCGGGGGCTGGTGAGACCCAGTACTTC; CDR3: CASSQDGPAGAGETQYF
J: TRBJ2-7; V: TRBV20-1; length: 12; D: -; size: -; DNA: TGCAGTGCGAAGCAGGAAGTCGTCGAGCAGTACTTC; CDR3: CSAKQEVVEQYF
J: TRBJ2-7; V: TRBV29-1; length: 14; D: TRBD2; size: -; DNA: TGCAGCGCGGCCCATCGGGGGGACGGCTACGAGCAGTACTTC; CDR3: CSAAHRGDGYEQYF
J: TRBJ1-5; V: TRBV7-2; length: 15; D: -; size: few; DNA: TGTGCCAGCAGCCCAGACCCGACAGTCTTTCAGCCCCAGCATTTT; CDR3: CASSPDPTVFQPQHF
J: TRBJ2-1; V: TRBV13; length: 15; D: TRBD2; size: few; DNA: TGTGCCAGCAGCGCGAGCGGGGTCTCCTACAATGAGCAGTTCTTC; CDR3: CASSASGVSYNEQFF
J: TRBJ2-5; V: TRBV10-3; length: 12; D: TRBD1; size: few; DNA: TGTGCCATCGGGACAGGGAAGGAGACCCAGTACTTC; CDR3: CAIGTGKETQYF
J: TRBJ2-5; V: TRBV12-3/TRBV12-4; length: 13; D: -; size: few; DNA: TGTGCCAGCAGTTTCCGCGGTAAAGAGACCCAGTACTTC; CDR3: CASSFRGKETQYF
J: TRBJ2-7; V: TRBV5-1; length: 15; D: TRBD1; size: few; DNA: TGCGCCAGCAGCCAGGGTAGTGACAGGGTCTACGAGCAGTACTTC; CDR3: CASSQGSDRVYEQYF
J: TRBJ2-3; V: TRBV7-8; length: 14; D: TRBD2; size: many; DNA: TGTGCCAGCACAACTAGCGGGGGCACAGATACGCAGTATTTT; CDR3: CASTTSGGTDTQYF
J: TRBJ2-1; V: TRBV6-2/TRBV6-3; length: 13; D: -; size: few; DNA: TGTGCCAGCAGACCCCCGGGACAAGGTGAGCAGTTCTTC; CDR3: CASRPPGQGEQFF
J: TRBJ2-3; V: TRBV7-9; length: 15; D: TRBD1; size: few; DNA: TGTGCCAGCAGCTGGGGACAGGGGATCACAGATACGCAGTATTTT; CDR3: CASSWGQGITDTQYF
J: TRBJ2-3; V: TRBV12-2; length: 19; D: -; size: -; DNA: TGTGCAAGTCGCCGCATGGGTATACTAGCGGCCGCTAGCACAGATACGCAGTATTTT; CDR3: CASRRMGILAAASTDTQYF
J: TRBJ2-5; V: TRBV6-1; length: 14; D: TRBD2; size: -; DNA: TGTGCCAGCTCCACCCTAGGGGAGGGAGAGACCCAGTACTTC; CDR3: CASSTLGEGETQYF
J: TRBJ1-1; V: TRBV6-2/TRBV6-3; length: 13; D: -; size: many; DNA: TGTGCCAGCAGTTACGGTAGAAACACTGAAGCTTTCTTT; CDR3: CASSYGRNTEAFF
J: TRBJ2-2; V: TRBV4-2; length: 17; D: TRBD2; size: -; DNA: TGTGCCAGCAGCCAAAGACTAGCGGGGGAAAACACCGGGGAGCTGTTTTTT; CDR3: CASSQRLAGENTGELFF
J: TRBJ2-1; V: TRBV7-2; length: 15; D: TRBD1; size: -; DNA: TGTGCCAGCAGCTTAAGAACAGGGGTCTACAATGAGCAGTTCTTC; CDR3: CASSLRTGVYNEQFF
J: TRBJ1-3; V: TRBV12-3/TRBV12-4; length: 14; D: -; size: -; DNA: TGTGCCAGCAGTTTCGGGGGGCTCGGAAACACCATATATTTT; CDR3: CASSFGGLGNTIYF
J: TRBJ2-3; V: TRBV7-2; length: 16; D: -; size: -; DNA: TGTGCCAGCAGCTTAATGAGGGGGGGAAGCACAGATACGCAGTATTTT; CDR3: CASSLMRGGSTDTQYF
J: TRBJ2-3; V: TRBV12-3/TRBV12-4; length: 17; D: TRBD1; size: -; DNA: TGTGCCAGCAGTCGCCTCGGCGCGGACAGGGCGGGGGATACGCAGTATTTT; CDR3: CASSRLGADRAGDTQYF
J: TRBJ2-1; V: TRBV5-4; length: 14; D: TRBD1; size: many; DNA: TGTGCCAGCAGCCGCCGGGACAGGGGCAATGAGCAGTTCTTC; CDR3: CASSRRDRGNEQFF
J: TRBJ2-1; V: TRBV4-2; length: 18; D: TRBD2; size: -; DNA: TGTGCCAGCAGCCAAGACAGCGGGGGGACTTTTCGGGGCGATGAGCAGTTCTTC; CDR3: CASSQDSGGTFRGDEQFF
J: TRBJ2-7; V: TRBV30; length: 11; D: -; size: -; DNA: TGTGCCTGGTCTTTGTCGAACGAGCAGTACTTC; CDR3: CAWSLSNEQYF
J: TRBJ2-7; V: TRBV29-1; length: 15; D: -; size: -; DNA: TGCAGCGTTGATGGTTTGGGATCACGACCCTACGAGCAGTACTTC; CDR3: CSVDGLGSRPYEQYF
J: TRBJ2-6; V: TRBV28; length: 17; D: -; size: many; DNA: TGTGCCAGCGATAGTAAGGGTTTCCGCTCTGGGGCCAACGTCCTGACTTTC; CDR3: CASDSKGFRSGANVLTF